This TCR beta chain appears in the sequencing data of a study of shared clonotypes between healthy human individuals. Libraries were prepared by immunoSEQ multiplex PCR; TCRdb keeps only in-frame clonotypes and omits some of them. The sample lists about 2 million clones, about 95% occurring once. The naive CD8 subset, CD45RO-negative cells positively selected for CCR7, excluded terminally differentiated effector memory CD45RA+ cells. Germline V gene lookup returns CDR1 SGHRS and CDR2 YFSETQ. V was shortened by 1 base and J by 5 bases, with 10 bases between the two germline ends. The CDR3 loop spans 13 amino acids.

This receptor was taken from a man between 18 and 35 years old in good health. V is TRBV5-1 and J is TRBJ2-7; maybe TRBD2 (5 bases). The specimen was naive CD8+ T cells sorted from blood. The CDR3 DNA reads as TGCGCCAGCAGCTTGCGAGGGTTCCACGAGCAGTACTTC. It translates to CASSLRGFHEQYF.